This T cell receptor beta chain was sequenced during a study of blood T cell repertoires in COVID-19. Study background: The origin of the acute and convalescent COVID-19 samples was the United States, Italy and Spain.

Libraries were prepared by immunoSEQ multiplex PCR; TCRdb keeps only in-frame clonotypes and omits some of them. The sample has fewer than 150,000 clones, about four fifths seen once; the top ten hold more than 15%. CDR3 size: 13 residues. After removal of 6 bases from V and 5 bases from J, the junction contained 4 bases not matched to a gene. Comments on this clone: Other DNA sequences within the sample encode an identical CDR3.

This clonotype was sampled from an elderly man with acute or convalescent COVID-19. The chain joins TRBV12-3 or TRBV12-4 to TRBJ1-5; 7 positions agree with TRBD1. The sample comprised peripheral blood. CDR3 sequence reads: CASSRQGDQPQHF. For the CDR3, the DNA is TGTGCCAGCAGCCGACAGGGAGATCAGCCCCAGCATTTT.